This T cell receptor beta chain emerged from a study of breast tumors, draining lymph nodes, adjacent tissues. In this sample, this clonotype turned up many times. Its specificity is not known. The study, taken as a whole, reports: The data were judged consistent with most tumor T cells coming from lymph node and expanding in tumor. Compared with lymph nodes, tumors were less diverse; compared with nontumor tissue, more. The lymph node origin of tumor T cells was framed as consistent with a hypothesis, not demonstrated.

Axillary draining lymph nodes of breast cancer patients supplied the node samples. Trimming took off 2 bases at V and 8 bases at J, with 7 bases between the two ends. The CDR3 length is 13 residues. The germline CDR1 and CDR2 sequences are MNHEY and SVGAGI. TCRdb re-called the multiplex PCR reads through MiXCR, storing one row per CDR3 protein. There are fewer than 150,000 distinct CDR3 sequences in the sample; approximately 21% occur only once, and over 2% lies in the top ten. Sequenced material: axillary lymph node tissue. This TCR was sampled from a female donor with breast cancer. Some clones in this sample may be carry-over from other donors' samples. The V gene is TRBV6-5, the J gene TRBJ1-6; D uncertain. The CDR3 nucleotides are TGTGCCAGCAGTTACAGGGCGGATTCACCCCTCCACTTT. Its protein product is CASSYRADSPLHF.